Below, 24 T cell receptor beta chains from the same sample are listed, as sequenced in a study of T cells in Graves' hyperthyroidism and ophthalmopathy. Amplification targeted TCR beta CDR3 regions from RNA transcripts. First-round RT-PCR with HTBI primers amplified the TCR CDR3 region. TCRdb analysed the multiplex PCR reads with MiXCR anew, one entry per CDR3 protein. In the table there are over 650,000 distinct CDR3 sequences, over 40% of which are singletons. Sequencing used peripheral blood or thyroid tissue (not recorded which). The receptor set was obtained from an adult man with Graves' disease, either hyperthyroidism or ophthalmopathy (not recorded which).

The chain joins TRBV2 to TRBJ2-7; possible D gene TRBD1, 5 bases. Trimming stripped 6 bases from V and 6 bases from J, with 18 bases between. The CDR3 is made up of 14 amino acids. Germline V gene sequence: CDR1 SNHLY, CDR2 FYNNEI. The CDR3 nucleotides are TGTGCCAGCAGCGTTGGACCTACAGGTGGCGAGCAGTACTTC. Translation: CASSVGPTGGEQYF.

Many counts were recorded for this clonotype. The chain recombines TRBV7-8 with TRBJ2-7; TRBD2 matches 10 bases. CDR1 and CDR2 from the germline V gene are SGHVS and FQNEAQ. Losses at the gene ends were 5 bases for V and 2 bases for J; bases not matched to a gene: 9. The CDR3 covers 16 residues. The CDR3 spells CASSPAGTSATYEQYF. The CDR3 DNA follows: TGTGCCAGCAGCCCAGCCGGGACTAGCGCAACCTACGAGCAGTACTTC.

Ten or more counts support this clonotype. CDR3 nucleotides: TGTGCCACCAGTGACCTGGACAGGGCCTATGGCTACACCTTC. Protein: CATSDLDRAYGYTF. The chain employs TRBV24-1 and TRBJ1-2, with 8 nucleotides matching TRBD1. V lost 4 bases to trimming and J lost 4 bases; unmatched junction nucleotides: 4. The CDR3 runs to 14 residues. CDR1 is KGHDR, CDR2 SFDVKD, per germline.

In this sample, this clonotype turned up a few times. The rearrangement uses TRBV3-1 and TRBJ1-6; no clear D gene. V dropped 0 bases and J dropped 6 bases, with 6 bases sitting between them. This CDR3 is 14 amino acids long. Looked up from germline, CDR1 is LGHDT and CDR2 is YNNKEL (reference sequence). CDR3 in amino acids: CASSQEPSNSPLHF. DNA of the CDR3: TGTGCCAGCAGCCAAGAACCCAGTAATTCACCCCTCCACTTT.

V usage is TRBV2 and J usage is TRBJ2-5; 8 nucleotides agree with TRBD1. V lost 6 bases to trimming and J lost 5 bases; unmatched junction nucleotides: 11. Germline assignment: CDR1 SNHLY and CDR2 FYNNEI. This CDR3 is built from 15 residues. CDR3 nucleotides: TGTGCCAGCAGCCGACGGACAGGGTGGGGGGAGACCCAGTACTTC. It yields the protein CASSRRTGWGETQYF. The full variable domain, completed using reference TRBV2 and TRBJ2-5, is EPEVTQTPSHQVTQMGQEVILRCVPISNHLYFYWYRQILGQKVEFLVSFYNNEISEKSEIFDDQFSVERPDGSNFTLKIRSTKLEDSAMYFCASSRRTGWGETQYFGPGTRLLVL.

Notes on this clonotype: Just one base apart from a much larger clone, this may be a read error. The J gene is TRBJ1-4, the V gene TRBV12-3 or TRBV12-4; D gene unclear. The CDR3 totals 16 residues. DNA for the CDR3: TGTGCCAGCAGTGGGCTAGCGGTTGCAACTAATGAAGAACTGTTTTTT. This encodes CASSGLAVATNEELFF.

The chain has TRBV5-5 and TRBJ1-6; D is unclear. Trimming stripped 4 bases from V and 4 bases from J, with 12 bases between. The CDR3 has 15 residues. The V gene's germline CDR1 is SGHKS and CDR2 YYEKEE (reference sequence). In nucleotides, the CDR3 is TGTGCCAGCAGCCGACAAGGCGGGTATAATTCACCCCTCCACTTT. Translated: CASSRQGGYNSPLHF.

The chain is built from TRBV25-1 and TRBJ1-1, with D perhaps TRBD1 (6 bases). Trimming pared 9 bases from V and 3 bases from J, leaving 17 bases between. Germline lookup yields CDR1 MGHDK and CDR2 SYGVNS. The CDR3 has 14 residues. The CDR3 protein is CASSSYGGDTEAFF. CDR3 nucleotide sequence: TGTGCCAGTAGTAGCTACGGGGGCGACACTGAAGCTTTCTTT.

This chain links TRBV7-9 with TRBJ1-1; no clear D. The V end lost 5 bases, the J end lost 2 bases, and 6 bases lay between the germline ends. The CDR3 spans 12 residues. CDR1 SEHNR and CDR2 FQNEAQ come from the germline V gene (reference sequence). The CDR3 coding sequence is TGTGCCAGCAGCATGATAAACACTGAAGCTTTCTTT. This translates into CASSMINTEAFF.

As DNA, the CDR3 is TGTGCCAGCAGCTTGTTGTCTACGGGGGGCCTCTATGGCTACACCTTC. Its protein is CASSLLSTGGLYGYTF. The chain combines TRBV5-4 with TRBJ1-2; weak D call: TRBD1 (6 bases). This CDR3 is 16 amino acids long. CDR1 is SGHNT, CDR2 YYREEE, per germline (reference sequence). The ends were cut back, 1 base at V and 4 bases at J, with 17 bases in the middle.

This clonotype appeared a single time. A much larger clone differs from this one at a single base, so this may be a read error. This chain joins TRBV2 and TRBJ1-2, with 7 bases identical to TRBD1. The CDR3 is made up of 12 amino acids. Trimming cost V 9 bases and J 2 bases; bases outside gene matches: 3. Germline V CDR1 and CDR2: SNHLY, FYNNEI. The CDR3 sequence is CARVQGNYGYTF. The CDR3 coding sequence is TGTGCCAGAGTACAGGGGAACTATGGCTACACCTTC. The full variable domain, in which reference TRBV2 and TRBJ1-2 provide the parts outside the CDR3, is EPEVTQTPSHQVTQMGQEVILRCVPISNHLYFYWYRQILGQKVEFLVSFYNNEISEKSEIFDDQFSVERPDGSNFTLKIRSTKLEDSAMYFCARVQGNYGYTFGSGTRLTVV.

The chain recombines TRBV11-2 with TRBJ2-5, with D possibly matching TRBD2 (5 bases). The CDR3 loop spans 13 amino acids. In germline, CDR1 is SGHAT, CDR2 FQNNGV. The V and J ends lost 7 bases and 5 bases respectively, with 14 bases between them. CDR3 region: CASNCTREETQYF. DNA of the CDR3: TGTGCCAGCAACTGTACTAGGGAGGAGACCCAGTACTTC.

This clonotype came up once. The chain combines TRBV10-3 with TRBJ1-2; TRBD1 matches at 9 bases. Germline CDR1 reads ENHRY; CDR2 reads SYGVKD. The CDR3 is 13 amino acids. V gave up 10 bases and J gave up 7 bases; unmatched junction bases: 10. CDR3 protein: CATTWDRAGGYTF. The CDR3 DNA reads TGTGCCACCACCTGGGACAGGGCCGGTGGCTACACCTTC.

This clonotype was detected only once. The chain combines TRBV10-3 with TRBJ2-5; 8 nucleotides agree with TRBD1. The CDR3 has 14 amino acids. Trimming at V came to 5 bases and at J to 5 bases, leaving 7 bases not matched to a gene. Looked up from germline, CDR1 is ENHRY and CDR2 is SYGVKD. The CDR3 protein is CAISFRTGSETQYF. CDR3 DNA: TGTGCCATCAGTTTCCGGACAGGGTCGGAGACCCAGTACTTC.

This clonotype appeared a few times. V is TRBV6-5 and J is TRBJ1-1; D remains unclear. The V and J ends lost 7 bases and 5 bases respectively, with 8 bases between them. Looked up from germline, CDR1 is MNHEY and CDR2 is SVGAGI. The CDR3 contains 11 residues. The CDR3 nucleotides are TGTGCCAGCATATACATGACTGAAGCTTTCTTT. It is translated as CASIYMTEAFF.

In regard to this clonotype: A much larger clone lies one base from this, so it may be a read error. The chain recombines TRBV20-1 with TRBJ1-4, with 8 bases matching TRBD1. The CDR3 totals 12 residues. Germline V CDR1 and CDR2: DFQATT, SNEGSKA (reference sequence). V shed 3 bases, J shed 6 bases, and the junction held 0 bases outside the gene matches. The CDR3 sequence is CSARDRDEKLFF. The CDR3 bases are TGCAGTGCTAGGGACAGGGATGAAAAACTGTTTTTT.

The CDR3 sequence is CAISLTGDNSPLHF. For the CDR3, the DNA is TGTGCCATCAGTTTGACAGGGGATAATTCACCCCTCCACTTT. V usage is TRBV10-3 and J usage is TRBJ1-6; TRBD1 matches 8 bases. There are 14 residues in the CDR3. After removal of 5 bases from V and 5 bases from J, the junction contained 2 bases not matched to a gene. From germline, CDR1 is ENHRY and CDR2 SYGVKD.

Concerning this clonotype itself: A read error is likely, as this CDR3 ends without the conserved phenylalanine or tryptophan. The DNA is left out, because the CDR3 cannot be placed on it with certainty; the CDR3 is given as TCRdb lists it. The chain employs TRBV24-1 and TRBJ2-7; the table calls TRBD1, which could not be checked here. Per germline, CDR1 KGHDR and CDR2 SFDVKD. The CDR3 length is 8 residues, termini included. This CDR3 reads CATSGSAG.

This clonotype was counted ten times or more. The rearrangement links TRBV29-1 to TRBJ2-2; perhaps TRBD1 as D (6 bases). Trimming pared 6 bases from V and 5 bases from J, leaving 19 bases between. The CDR3 sequence is 15 residues long. Germline lookup yields CDR1 SQVTM and CDR2 ANQGSEA. This chain's CDR3 is CSVARWGRGTGELFF. The CDR3 coding sequence is TGCAGCGTCGCACGCTGGGGCAGGGGAACCGGGGAGCTGTTTTTT.

This clonotype has ten or more counts. The V and J genes are TRBV9 and TRBJ2-7; D is possibly TRBD1 or TRBD2 (5 bases each). Germline-derived CDR1 and CDR2 are SGDLS and YYNGEE. The CDR3 extends over 13 amino acids. V shed 0 bases and J shed 5 bases, with 9 bases lying between them. CDR3 nucleotide sequence: TGTGCCAGCAGCGTAGGTTTGGGGGACGAGCAGTACTTC. Translating gives CASSVGLGDEQYF. Based on the CDR3 plus reference TRBV9 and TRBJ2-7, the full variable domain is DSGVTQTPKHLITATGQRVTLRCSPRSGDLSVYWYQQSLDQGLQFLIQYYNGEERAKGNILERFSAQQFPDLHSELNLSSLELGDSALYFCASSVGLGDEQYFGPGTRLTVT.

This sequence joins TRBV7-9 and TRBJ1-5; D unclear. This CDR3 is built from 12 residues. Germline V gene data show CDR1 as SEHNR and CDR2 as FQNEAQ (reference sequence). The ends were cut back, 1 base at V and 8 bases at J, with 6 bases in the middle. The CDR3 here is CASSLDQEPQHF. In DNA form, the CDR3 reads TGTGCCAGCAGCTTAGACCAGGAGCCCCAGCATTTT.

The gene calls are TRBV10-1 and TRBJ2-5; 13 bases agree with TRBD2. V dropped 3 bases and J dropped 2; count of bases not matched to a gene: 6. This CDR3 has 17 residues. The germline V gene has CDR1 WNHNN and CDR2 SYGVQD (reference sequence). The CDR3 DNA follows: TGCGCCAGCAGTGACCAGGGACTAGCGGGGTATCAAGAGACCCAGTACTTC. Protein sequence: CASSDQGLAGYQETQYF.

The gene calls are TRBV29-1 and TRBJ2-3; D unresolved. In germline, CDR1 is SQVTM, CDR2 ANQGSEA. The CDR3 is 11 amino acids. The V gene lost 4 bases and the J gene lost 5 bases, with 7 bases spanning the gap. The CDR3 coding sequence is TGCAGCGTTGTTCCAGGAGATACGCAGTATTTT. Amino acid sequence: CSVVPGDTQYF.

This clonotype showed up many times. The chain has TRBV29-1 and TRBJ2-7; TRBD1 might be the D (6 bases). The V and J ends lost 6 bases and 5 bases respectively, with 14 bases between them. From germline, CDR1 is SQVTM and CDR2 ANQGSEA. CDR3 length: 12 residues. This CDR3 is CSVEGDRNEQYF. Here the CDR3 DNA reads TGCAGCGTCGAGGGCGACAGGAACGAGCAGTACTTC.